This T cell receptor (beta chain) was documented in a study of CD4 T cells in relation to SARS-CoV-2 and coronaviruses. General study findings and limits: Each donor contributed either pre-pandemic or post-infection samples, not both.

A remark on this clone: Its antigen is unknown.

Germline assignment: CDR1 LGHDT and CDR2 YNNKEL (reference sequence). Losses at the gene ends were 5 bases for V and 3 bases for J; bases not matched to a gene: 3. The CDR3 loop spans 13 amino acids. Repertoires were generated with immunoSEQ multiplex PCR, while TCRdb's copy carries only in-frame clones and drops some. The repertoire holds about 41,000 clones, with roughly 84% as singletons. Sorted naive or memory CD4+ cells met CEF peptides for approximately ten days. Material for sequencing was naive CD4+ T cells from PBMCs, cultured in vitro. The sample's subset: naive CD4+ T cells isolated by negative enrichment. The TCR comes from an adult with COVID-19. The gene calls are TRBV3-1 (or the pseudogene TRBV3-2) and TRBJ2-7, with 8 bases fitting TRBD1. As DNA, the CDR3 is TGTGCCAGCAGCAAGGGACAGGTCTACGAGCAGTACTTC. Protein sequence: CASSKGQVYEQYF.